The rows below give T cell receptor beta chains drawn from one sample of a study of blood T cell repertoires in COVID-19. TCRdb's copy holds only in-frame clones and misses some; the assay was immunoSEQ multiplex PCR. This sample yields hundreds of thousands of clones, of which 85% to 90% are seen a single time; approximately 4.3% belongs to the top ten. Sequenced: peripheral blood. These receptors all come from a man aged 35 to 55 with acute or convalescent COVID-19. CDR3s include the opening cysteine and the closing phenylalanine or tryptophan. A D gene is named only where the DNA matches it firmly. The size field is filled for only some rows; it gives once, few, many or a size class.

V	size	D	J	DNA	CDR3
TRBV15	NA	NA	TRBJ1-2	TGTGCCACCAGCAGAGAGGGGAGGGCCTACGAAGGTGGCTACACCTTC	CATSREGRAYEGGYTF
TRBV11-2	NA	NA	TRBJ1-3	TGTGCCAGCAGCTTATTAGATTTTGGAAACACCATATATTTT	CASSLLDFGNTIYF
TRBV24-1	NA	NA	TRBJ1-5	TGTGCCACCAGTGATGAGGGTTTGCGGAAGATCAATCAGCCCCAGCATTTT	CATSDEGLRKINQPQHF
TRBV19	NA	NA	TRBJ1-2	TGTGCCAGTAGTATCCCCCTTTCTGGGAGTGGCTACACCTTC	CASSIPLSGSGYTF
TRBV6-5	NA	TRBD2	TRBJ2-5	TGTGCCAGCAGTTACTCGGGGACCGCCGGGAGGGAGGGCCAGTACTTC	CASSYSGTAGREGQYF
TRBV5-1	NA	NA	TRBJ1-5	TGCGCCAGCAGCTTGGATGGGGCCACCAATCAGCCCCAGCATTTT	CASSLDGATNQPQHF
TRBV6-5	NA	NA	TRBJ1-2	TGTGCCTCCCGCGACCCGGGACACCCGGAGGGCTACACCTTC	CASRDPGHPEGYTF
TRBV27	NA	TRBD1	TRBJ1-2	TGTGCCAGCAGTCCGTGGACAGGGGAGCTAGACTATGGCTACACCTTC	CASSPWTGELDYGYTF
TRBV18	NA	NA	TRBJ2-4	TGTGCCAGCTCACGGGGGGACGCCGCAGACATTCAGTACTTC	CASSRGDAADIQYF
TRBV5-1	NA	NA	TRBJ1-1	TGCGCCAGTCAACGTGGACAGAATATGAACACTGAAGCTTTCTTT	CASQRGQNMNTEAFF
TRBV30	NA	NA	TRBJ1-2	TGTGCCTGGAGTCCTGCTGGTGGCGGCTACACCTTC	CAWSPAGGGYTF
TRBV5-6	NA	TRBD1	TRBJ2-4	TGTGCCAGCAGCCGCGAAGGGACAGGGTTAGCCAAAAACATTCAGTACTTC	CASSREGTGLAKNIQYF
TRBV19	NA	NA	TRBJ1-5	TGTGCCAGTAGGTGGGAGTGGAATCAGCCCCAGCATTTT	CASRWEWNQPQHF
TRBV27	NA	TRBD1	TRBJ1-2	TGTGCCAGCAGGAAGCCGCTTGGGGGGGGACAGGCCAACTATGGCTACACCTTC	CASRKPLGGGQANYGYTF
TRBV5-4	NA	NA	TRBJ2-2	TGTGCCAGCAGCTTGGCCGCAGGGGAGACCGGGGAGCTGTTTTTT	CASSLAAGETGELFF
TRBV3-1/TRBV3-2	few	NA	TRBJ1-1	TGTGCCAGCAGCCCCACGGGGAGAACCCTTCGGGCTTTCTTT	CASSPTGRTLRAFF
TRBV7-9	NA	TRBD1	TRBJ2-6	TGTGCCAGCAGCTTACGTGGGACAGGGGATTCTGGGGCCAACGTCCTGACTTTC	CASSLRGTGDSGANVLTF
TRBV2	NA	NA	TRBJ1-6	TGTGCCAGCAGTAGGCAAAGCGGTTCACCCCTCCACTTT	CASSRQSGSPLHF
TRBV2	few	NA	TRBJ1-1	TGTGCCAGCAGTTCCTCTTCCGGGAAGGGAGGGCATGCTTTCTTT	CASSSSSGKGGHAFF
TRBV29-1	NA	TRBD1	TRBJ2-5	TGCAGCGTTGGACCGCAGGGGGCTTTCCAAGGGACCCAGTACTTC	CSVGPQGAFQGTQYF
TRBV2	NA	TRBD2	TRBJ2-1	TGTGCCAGCCGGGCGGGGGTCTACAATGAGCAGTTCTTC	CASRAGVYNEQFF
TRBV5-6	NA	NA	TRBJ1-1	TGTGCCAGCAGTCGGGGGAGGGGAACTGAAGCTTTCTTT	CASSRGRGTEAFF
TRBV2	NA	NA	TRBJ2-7	TGTGCCAGCAGTGCGACGAGGGAGCAGTACTTC	CASSATREQYF
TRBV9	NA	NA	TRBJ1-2	TGTGCCAGCAGCGTAGTCCGGGGTACTTGGGGCTACACCTTC	CASSVVRGTWGYTF
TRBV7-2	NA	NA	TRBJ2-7	TGTGCCAGCAGCTTCCACCGGGTCTCCCAGGGTCTTGCCGAGCAGTACTTC	CASSFHRVSQGLAEQYF
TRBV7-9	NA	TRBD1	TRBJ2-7	TGTGCCAGCAGCTCATTGGGACAGGGGGCGGTCGAGCAGTACTTC	CASSSLGQGAVEQYF
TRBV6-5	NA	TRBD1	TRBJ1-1	TGTGCCAGCAGCCGGGACAGTACTGAAGCTTTCTTT	CASSRDSTEAFF
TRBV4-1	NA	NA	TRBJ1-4	TGCGCCAGCAGCCGGGATAGTGGACAGATCAGGGAAAAACTGTTTTTT	CASSRDSGQIREKLFF
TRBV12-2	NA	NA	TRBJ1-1	TGTGCAAGTCGCTTCGCCACTTACCAGGGGAACACTGAAGCTTTCTTT	CASRFATYQGNTEAFF
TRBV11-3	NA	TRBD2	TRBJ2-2	TGTGCCAGCAGCGCTAGCGGGGGGAACACCGGGGAGCTGTTTTTT	CASSASGGNTGELFF
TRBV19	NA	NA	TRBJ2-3	TGTGCCAGTACATTGCGGGGACTAGATACGCAGTATTTT	CASTLRGLDTQYF
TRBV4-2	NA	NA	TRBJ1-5	TGTGCCAGCCACCACCGCAGGGAGGGCAATCAGCCCCAGCATTTT	CASHHRREGNQPQHF
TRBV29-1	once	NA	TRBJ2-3	TGCAGCGTTGAAGTCGAGATAGCGCAGTATTTT	CSVEVEIAQYF
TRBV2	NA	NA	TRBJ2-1	TGTGCCAGCACCAATGGGCCCTACAATGAGCAGTTCTTC	CASTNGPYNEQFF
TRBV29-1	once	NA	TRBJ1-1	TGCAGCGTTGGAAAAACTTTAATGAACACTGAAGCTTTCTTT	CSVGKTLMNTEAFF
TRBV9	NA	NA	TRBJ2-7	TGTGCCAGCAGACGGGGGGCCAGCCCCCTCGACGAGCAGTACTTC	CASRRGASPLDEQYF
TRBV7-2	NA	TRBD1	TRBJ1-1	TGTGCCAGCAGCCTACAGGGGGGGAGGACTGAAGCTTTCTTT	CASSLQGGRTEAFF
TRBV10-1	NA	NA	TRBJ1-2	TGCGCCAGCGCGGATCCCCAAGGTGGCTACACCTTC	CASADPQGGYTF
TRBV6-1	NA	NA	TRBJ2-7	TGTGCCAGCAGTGACGGAAAGGGTACGGCGGAGGGGCAGTACTTC	CASSDGKGTAEGQYF
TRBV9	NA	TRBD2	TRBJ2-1	TGTGCCAGCAGCGTAGGTCCCGGGACTAGCGGCTTCAGGGAGCAGTTCTTC	CASSVGPGTSGFREQFF
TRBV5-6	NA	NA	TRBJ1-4	TGTGCCAGCAACCGAGTACGAACAACTAATGAAAAACTGTTTTTT	CASNRVRTTNEKLFF
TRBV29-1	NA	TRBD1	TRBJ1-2	TGCAGCGCCGGGGGACAGGGCTATGGCTACACCTTC	CSAGGQGYGYTF
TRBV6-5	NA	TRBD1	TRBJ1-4	TGTGCCAGCAGGGACAGGGGAGGGGAAAAACTGTTTTTT	CASRDRGGEKLFF
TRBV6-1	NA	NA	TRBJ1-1	TGTGCCAGCAGTGATCAGGGGATGAACACTGAAGCTTTCTTT	CASSDQGMNTEAFF
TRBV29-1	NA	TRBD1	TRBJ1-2	TGCAGCGTGGAGGGACAGGGTAGGGATGGCTACACCTTC	CSVEGQGRDGYTF
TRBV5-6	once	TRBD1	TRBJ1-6	TGTGCCAGCAGCTTCACAGGGGGGCCTAATTCACCCCTCCACTTT	CASSFTGGPNSPLHF
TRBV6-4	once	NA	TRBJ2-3	TGTGCCAGCAGTGACAGAGGACACCCGACAGATACGCAGTATTTT	CASSDRGHPTDTQYF
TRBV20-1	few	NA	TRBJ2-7	TGCAGTGCTAGTGGCAGGGAAGGTAATTCGTACTTC	CSASGREGNSYF
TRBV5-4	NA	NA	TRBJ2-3	TGTGCCAGCAGCTTTAGTTACGGCACAGATACGCAGTATTTT	CASSFSYGTDTQYF